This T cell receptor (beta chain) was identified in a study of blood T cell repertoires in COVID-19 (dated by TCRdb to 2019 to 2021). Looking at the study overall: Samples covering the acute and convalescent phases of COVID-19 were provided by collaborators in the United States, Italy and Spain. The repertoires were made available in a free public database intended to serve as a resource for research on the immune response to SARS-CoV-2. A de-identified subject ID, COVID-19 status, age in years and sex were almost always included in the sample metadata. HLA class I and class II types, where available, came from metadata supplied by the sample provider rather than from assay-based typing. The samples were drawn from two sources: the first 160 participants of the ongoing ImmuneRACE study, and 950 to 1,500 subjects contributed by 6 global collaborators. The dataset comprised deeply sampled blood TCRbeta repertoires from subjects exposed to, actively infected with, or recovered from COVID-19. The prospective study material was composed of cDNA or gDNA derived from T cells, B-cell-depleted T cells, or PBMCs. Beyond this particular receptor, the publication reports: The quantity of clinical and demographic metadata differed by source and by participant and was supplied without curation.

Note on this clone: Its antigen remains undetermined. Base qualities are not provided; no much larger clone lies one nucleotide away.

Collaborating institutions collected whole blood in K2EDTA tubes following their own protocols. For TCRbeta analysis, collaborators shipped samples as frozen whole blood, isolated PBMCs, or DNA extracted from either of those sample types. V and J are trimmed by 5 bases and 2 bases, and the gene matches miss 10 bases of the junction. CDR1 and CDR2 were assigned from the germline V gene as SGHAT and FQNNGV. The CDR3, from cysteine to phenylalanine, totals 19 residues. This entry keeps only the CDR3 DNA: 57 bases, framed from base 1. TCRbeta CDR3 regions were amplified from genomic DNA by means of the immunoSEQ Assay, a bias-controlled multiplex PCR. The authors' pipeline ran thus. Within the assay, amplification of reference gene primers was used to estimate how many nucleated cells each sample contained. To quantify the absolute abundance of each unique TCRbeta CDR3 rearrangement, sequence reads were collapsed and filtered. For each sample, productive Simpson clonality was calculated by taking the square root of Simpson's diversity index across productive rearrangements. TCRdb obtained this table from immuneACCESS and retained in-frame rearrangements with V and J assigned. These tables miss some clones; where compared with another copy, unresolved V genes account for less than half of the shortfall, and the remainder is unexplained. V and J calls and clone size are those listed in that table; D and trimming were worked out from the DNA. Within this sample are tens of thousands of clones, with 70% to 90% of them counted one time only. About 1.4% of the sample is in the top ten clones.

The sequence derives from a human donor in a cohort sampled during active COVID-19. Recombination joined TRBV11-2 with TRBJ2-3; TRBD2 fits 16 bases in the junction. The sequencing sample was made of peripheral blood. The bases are TGTGCCAGCAGCCCGGGACTAGCGGGAGGGTTACCCTTCACAGATACGCAGTATTTT. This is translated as CASSPGLAGGLPFTDTQYF.